This TCR beta chain was captured by sequencing in a study of human T cells and chemical hapten exposure (dated by TCRdb to the early 2020s). Describing the broader study: For sensitization, 2% DPC in acetone was applied to a roughly 2 cm by roughly 2 cm area of upper inner arm skin. In alopecia patients, the study followed how the peripheral blood TCR repertoire changed in vivo over primary and secondary sensitization to diphenylcyclopropenone (DPC), a hapten. Patients additionally received weekly therapeutic DPC doses to the scalp throughout the roughly 25-week study period. Roughly 30 alopecia patients provided blood for TCR sequencing at one to four time points (pre-sensitization, 2, 6 and 24 weeks). The mostly female patient cohort included alopecia areata with under or over 50% scalp involvement, alopecia totalis and alopecia universalis. Blood samples were taken from patients before sensitization (week 0) and at 2, 6 and about 24 weeks after DPC sensitization. The libraries were sequenced as a pool, and the TCR yield per sample differed mostly because of small variations in library volumes within the pool. Patch testing was performed on the upper back with Finn chambers containing 0.01% DPC, and the patch tests were scored after 6 days according to International Contact Dermatitis Research Group standards. Results and caveats for the whole study, not just this receptor: Compared with pre-sensitization or healthy control sets, expanded TCRs formed significantly more large CDR3 similarity clusters, which is consistent with antigen-driven responses. No change with DPC sensitization was found in the number of TCRs above 1 in 1000 frequency, and no evidence of global repertoire structure alterations was found. The number of PT1 expanded TCRs positively correlated with patch test score, significant at thresholds 8, 16 and 32 but not 4. Alopecia, a presumed autoimmune disease, was present in all patients, so the immune response of the patients might differ from that of healthy individuals. Repeated subsampling changed both the strength of the expansion versus patch-test correlation and the threshold at which that correlation became significant.

The method behind the library was RACE. Sequencing took place on a NextSeq 500. During library preparation, unique molecular identifiers were attached to individual cDNA molecules so that TCRs could be counted quantitatively and reproducibly. For every blood RNA sample, sequencing covered both the TCR alpha and TCR beta chains. The authors processed their data as follows. The median number of TCRs per sample was around 96,000, ranging from roughly 23,224 to 700,000. V, J and CDR3 annotation of the TCR reads was carried out using the Decombinator software suite. To make PS versus PT1 abundance plots, every sample was subsampled to the same number of TCRs (28,000). Expanded TCRs were defined as absent before sensitization and observed at least eight times at the 2-week time point. In TCRdb, the public reads were trimmed at Q25 with fastp and aligned with MiXCR, with productive beta chains retained. When rows share a CDR3 protein, they turn into one entry using the most common DNA and genes. The V and J calls and clone size are TCRdb's, not the authors'. This sample gives some 84,000 distinct CDR3 sequences in total; about 10% of them show up just once. Of the sample, about 5% falls within the top ten clones.

This specimen's time point label, interpreted: patch test 2, 6 weeks after DPC sensitization. The treatment or condition label for this specimen denotes: therapeutic diphenylcyclopropenone sensitization with weekly scalp DPC. Blood at each patch-test visit was drawn before the patch test was applied. Eligible patients were aged 18 to 70, diagnosed with alopecia, deemed suitable for DPC therapy, and excluded if pregnant. Total RNA was extracted from unfractionated whole blood collected in Tempus Blood RNA tubes. From a lookup of the germline V gene (reference sequence), CDR1 and CDR2 are LGHDT and YNNKEL. V is clipped by 3 bases and J by 8 bases, and the sequence between their germline boundaries is 13 bases long. CDR3 length: 13 amino acids, cysteine to phenylalanine. The kept DNA is CDR3 alone, 39 bases in frame from the first base. This clonotype occurred many times. Its antigen is unknown. No clone much larger than this one lies a single base away; base qualities are absent.

The source was whole blood, collected in connection with sensitization to the hapten diphenylcyclopropenone (DPC). The sequence was obtained from a woman in her 50s with alopecia areata. Some clones in this sample may be carry-over from other donors' samples. The rearranged chain carries TRBV3-1 and TRBJ1-2, with the D gene call left open. The nucleotide sequence reads TGTGCCAGCAGCCACTTAGGAGGGAAAGGCTACACCTTC. This is translated as CASSHLGGKGYTF.